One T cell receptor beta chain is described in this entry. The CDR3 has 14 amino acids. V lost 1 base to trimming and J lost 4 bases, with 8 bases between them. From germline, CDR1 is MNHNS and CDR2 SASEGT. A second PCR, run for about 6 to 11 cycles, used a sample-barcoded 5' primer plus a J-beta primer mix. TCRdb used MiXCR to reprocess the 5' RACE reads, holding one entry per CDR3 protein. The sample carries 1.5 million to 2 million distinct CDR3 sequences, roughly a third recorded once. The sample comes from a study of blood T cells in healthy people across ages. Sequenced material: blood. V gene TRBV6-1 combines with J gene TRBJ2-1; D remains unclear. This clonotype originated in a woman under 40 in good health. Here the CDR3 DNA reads TGTGCCAGCAGTGAAGGCCCACCTTACAATGAGCAGTTCTTC. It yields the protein CASSEGPPYNEQFF.